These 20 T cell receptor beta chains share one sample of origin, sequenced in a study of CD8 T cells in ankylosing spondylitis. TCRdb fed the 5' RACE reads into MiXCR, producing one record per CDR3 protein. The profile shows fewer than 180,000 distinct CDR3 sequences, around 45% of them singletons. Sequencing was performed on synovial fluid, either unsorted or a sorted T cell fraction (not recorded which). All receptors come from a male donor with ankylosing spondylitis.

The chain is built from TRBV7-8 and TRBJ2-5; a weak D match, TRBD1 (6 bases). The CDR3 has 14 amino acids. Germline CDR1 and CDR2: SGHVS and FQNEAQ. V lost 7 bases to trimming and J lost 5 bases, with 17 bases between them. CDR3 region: CASNPPGQGETQYF. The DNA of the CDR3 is TGTGCCAGCAACCCGCCGGGGCAGGGGGAGACCCAGTACTTC.

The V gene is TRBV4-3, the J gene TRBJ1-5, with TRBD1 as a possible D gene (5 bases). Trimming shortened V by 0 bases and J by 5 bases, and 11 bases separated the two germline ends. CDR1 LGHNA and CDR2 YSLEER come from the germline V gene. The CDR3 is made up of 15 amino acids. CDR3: CASSQEFGGHQPQHF. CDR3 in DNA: TGCGCCAGCAGCCAAGAATTCGGGGGACATCAGCCCCAGCATTTT.

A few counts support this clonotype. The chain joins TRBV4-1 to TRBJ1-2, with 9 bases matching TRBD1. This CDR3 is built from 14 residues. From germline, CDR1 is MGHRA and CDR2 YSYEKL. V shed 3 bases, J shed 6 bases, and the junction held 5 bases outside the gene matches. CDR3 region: CASSHPGQGNGYTF. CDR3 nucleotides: TGCGCCAGCAGCCATCCGGGACAGGGAAATGGCTACACCTTC.

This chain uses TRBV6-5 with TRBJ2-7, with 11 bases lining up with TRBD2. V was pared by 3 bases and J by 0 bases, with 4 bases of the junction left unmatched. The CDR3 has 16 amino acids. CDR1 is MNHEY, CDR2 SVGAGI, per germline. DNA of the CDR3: TGTGCCAGCAGTTATCACCTAGCGGGAGGCTCCTACGAGCAGTACTTC. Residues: CASSYHLAGGSYEQYF.

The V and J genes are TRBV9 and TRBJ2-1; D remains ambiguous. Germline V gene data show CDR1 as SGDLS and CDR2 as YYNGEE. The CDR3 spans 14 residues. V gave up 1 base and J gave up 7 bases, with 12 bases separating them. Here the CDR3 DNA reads TGTGCCAGCAGCGTACATTGGGGTAATAATGAGCAGTTCTTC. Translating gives CASSVHWGNNEQFF. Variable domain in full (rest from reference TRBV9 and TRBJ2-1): DSGVTQTPKHLITATGQRVTLRCSPRSGDLSVYWYQQSLDQGLQFLIQYYNGEERAKGNILERFSAQQFPDLHSELNLSSLELGDSALYFCASSVHWGNNEQFFGPGTRLTVL.

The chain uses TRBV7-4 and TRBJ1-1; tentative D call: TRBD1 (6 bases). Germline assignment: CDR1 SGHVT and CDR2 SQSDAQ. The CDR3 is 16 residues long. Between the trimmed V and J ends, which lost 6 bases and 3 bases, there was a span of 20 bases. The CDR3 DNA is TGTGCCAGCAGACGAGGGACACCCCGGGACGACACTGAAGCTTTCTTT. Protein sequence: CASRRGTPRDDTEAFF. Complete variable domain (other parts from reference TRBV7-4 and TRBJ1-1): GAGVSQSPRYKVAKRGRDVALRCDSISGHVTLYWYRQTLGQGSEVLTYSQSDAQRDKSGRPSGRFSAERPERSVSTLKIQRTEQGDSAVYLCASRRGTPRDDTEAFFGQGTRLTVV.

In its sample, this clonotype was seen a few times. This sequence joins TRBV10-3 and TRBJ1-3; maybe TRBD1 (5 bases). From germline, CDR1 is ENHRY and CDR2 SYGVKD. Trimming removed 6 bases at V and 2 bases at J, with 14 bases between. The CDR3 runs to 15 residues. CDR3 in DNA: TGTGCCATCAGGCAGCTGGGGCGCGCTGGAAACACCATATATTTT. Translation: CAIRQLGRAGNTIYF.

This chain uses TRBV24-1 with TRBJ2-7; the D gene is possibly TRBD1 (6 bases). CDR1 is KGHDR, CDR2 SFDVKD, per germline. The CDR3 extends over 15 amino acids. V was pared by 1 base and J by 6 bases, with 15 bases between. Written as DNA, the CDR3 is TGTGCCACCAGTGATTTTTCGACAGGATCGGCCGAGCAGTACTTC. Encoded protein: CATSDFSTGSAEQYF.

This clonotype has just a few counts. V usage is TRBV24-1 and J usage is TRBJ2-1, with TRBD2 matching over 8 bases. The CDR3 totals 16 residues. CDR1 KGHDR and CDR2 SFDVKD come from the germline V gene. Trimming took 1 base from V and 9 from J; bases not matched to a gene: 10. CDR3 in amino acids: CATSDFRAGEGGEQFF. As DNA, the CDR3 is TGTGCCACCAGTGATTTTCGAGCGGGAGAAGGGGGTGAGCAGTTCTTC.

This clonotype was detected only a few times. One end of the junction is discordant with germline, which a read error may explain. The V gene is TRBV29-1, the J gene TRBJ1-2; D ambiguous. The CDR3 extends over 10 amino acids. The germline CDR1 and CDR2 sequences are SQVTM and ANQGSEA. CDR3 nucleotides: TGTGGCGGTACTAACTATGGCTACACCTTC. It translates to CGGTNYGYTF.

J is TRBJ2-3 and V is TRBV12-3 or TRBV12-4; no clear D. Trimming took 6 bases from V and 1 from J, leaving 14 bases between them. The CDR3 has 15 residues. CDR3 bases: TGTGCCAGCAGAAAAAAAACAAGGGGCACAGATACGCAGTATTTT. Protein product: CASRKKTRGTDTQYF.

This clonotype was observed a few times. This CDR3 reads CASSLARSGSTEAFF. The DNA for the CDR3 is TGTGCCAGCAGTCTCGCAAGGTCGGGTTCCACTGAAGCTTTCTTT. The J gene is TRBJ1-1, the V gene TRBV27; D is uncertain. CDR3 length: 15 residues. Germline V CDR1 and CDR2: MNHEY, SMNVEV (reference sequence). Trimming stripped 5 bases from V and 4 bases from J, with 17 bases between.

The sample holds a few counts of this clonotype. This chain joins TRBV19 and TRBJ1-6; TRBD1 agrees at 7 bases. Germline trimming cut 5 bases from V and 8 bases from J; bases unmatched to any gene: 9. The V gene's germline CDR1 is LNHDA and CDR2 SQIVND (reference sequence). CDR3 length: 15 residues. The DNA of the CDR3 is TGTGCCAGTAGTGTGTCCGGGACAGCCTATTCACCCCTCCACTTT. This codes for CASSVSGTAYSPLHF.

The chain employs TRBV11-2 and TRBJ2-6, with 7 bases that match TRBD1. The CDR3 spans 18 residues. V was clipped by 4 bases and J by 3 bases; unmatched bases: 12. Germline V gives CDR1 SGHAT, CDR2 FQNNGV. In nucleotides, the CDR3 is TGTGCCAGCAGCTCAAGTCTGACAGGGAAGAGTGGGGCCAACGTCCTGACTTTC. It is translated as CASSSSLTGKSGANVLTF.

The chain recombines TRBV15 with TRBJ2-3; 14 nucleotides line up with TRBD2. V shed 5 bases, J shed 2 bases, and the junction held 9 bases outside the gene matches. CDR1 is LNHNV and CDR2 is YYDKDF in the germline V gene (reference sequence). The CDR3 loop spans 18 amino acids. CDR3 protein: CATSERLAGGPYTDTQYF. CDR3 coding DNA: TGTGCCACCAGCGAGCGACTAGCGGGAGGGCCGTACACAGATACGCAGTATTTT.

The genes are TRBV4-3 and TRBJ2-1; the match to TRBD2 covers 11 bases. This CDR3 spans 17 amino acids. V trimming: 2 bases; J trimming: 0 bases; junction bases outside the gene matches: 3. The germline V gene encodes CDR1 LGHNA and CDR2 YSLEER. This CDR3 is CASSQFTSGSSYNEQFF. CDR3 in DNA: TGCGCCAGCAGCCAATTTACTAGCGGGAGCTCCTACAATGAGCAGTTCTTC.

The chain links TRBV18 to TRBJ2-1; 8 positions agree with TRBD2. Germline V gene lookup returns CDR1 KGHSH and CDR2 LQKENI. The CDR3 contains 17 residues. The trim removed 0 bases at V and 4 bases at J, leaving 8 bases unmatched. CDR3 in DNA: TGTGCCAGCTCACCACCCCTGTTAGGACTAGCATACAATGAGCAGTTCTTC. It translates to CASSPPLLGLAYNEQFF.

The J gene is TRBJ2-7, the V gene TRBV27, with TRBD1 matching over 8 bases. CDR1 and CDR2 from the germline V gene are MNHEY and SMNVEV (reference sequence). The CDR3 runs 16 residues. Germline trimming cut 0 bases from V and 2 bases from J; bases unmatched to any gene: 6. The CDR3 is CASSLSPDREPYEQYF. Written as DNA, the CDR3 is TGTGCCAGCAGTTTATCTCCGGACAGGGAACCCTACGAGCAGTACTTC.

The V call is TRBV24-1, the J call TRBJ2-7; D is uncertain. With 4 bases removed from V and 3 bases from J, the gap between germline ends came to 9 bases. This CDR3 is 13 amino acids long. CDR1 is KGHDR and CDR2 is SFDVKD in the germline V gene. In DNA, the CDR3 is TGTGCCACCAGTGACCTGGACGGCTACGAGCAGTACTTC. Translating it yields CATSDLDGYEQYF.

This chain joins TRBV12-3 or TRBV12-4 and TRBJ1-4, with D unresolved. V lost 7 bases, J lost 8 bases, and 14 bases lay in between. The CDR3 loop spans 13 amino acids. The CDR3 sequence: CASTTAGGEKLFF. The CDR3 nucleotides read TGTGCCAGCACCACGGCAGGCGGGGAAAAACTGTTTTTT.